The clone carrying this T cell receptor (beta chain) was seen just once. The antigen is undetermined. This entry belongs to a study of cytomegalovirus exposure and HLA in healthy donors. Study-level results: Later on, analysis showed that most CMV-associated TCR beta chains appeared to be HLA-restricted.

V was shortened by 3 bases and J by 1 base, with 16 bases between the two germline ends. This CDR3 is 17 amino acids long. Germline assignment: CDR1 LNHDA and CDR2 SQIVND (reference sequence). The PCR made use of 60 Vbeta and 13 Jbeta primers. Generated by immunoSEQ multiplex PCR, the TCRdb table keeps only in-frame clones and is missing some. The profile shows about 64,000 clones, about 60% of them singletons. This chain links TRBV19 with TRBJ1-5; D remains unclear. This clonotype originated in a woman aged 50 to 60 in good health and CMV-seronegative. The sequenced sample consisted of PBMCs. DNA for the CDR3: TGTGCCAGTAGTATGGGGAGTGGGGAATTAAGCAATCAGCCCCAGCATTTT. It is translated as CASSMGSGELSNQPQHF.